This T cell receptor beta chain comes out of a study of blood T cell repertoires in COVID-19. V was clipped by 5 bases and J by 3 bases; unmatched bases: 5. Germline loops: CDR1 SGHAT, CDR2 FQNNGV. CDR3 length equals 14 residues. As originally analysed: Reference gene primer amplification in the assay estimated nucleated cell counts. Clones were sequenced by immunoSEQ multiplex PCR, and TCRdb holds only the in-frame ones, with some missing. V and J calls plus clone size are reproduced from that table; the DNA served to infer D and trimming. Among approximately 200,000 clones listed, more than 65% were seen once.

The clonotype was recovered from a woman aged 25 to 39 who had recovered from COVID-19. Specimen: peripheral blood. The chain is built from TRBV11-2 and TRBJ1-2, with 8 nucleotides matching TRBD1. In nucleotides, the CDR3 is TGTGCCAGCAGCCGTATACAGGGGGACTATGGCTACACCTTC. It translates to CASSRIQGDYGYTF.